The T cell receptor beta chain described here comes from a study of T cells in Graves' hyperthyroidism and ophthalmopathy. The junction had 7 bases not matched to a gene; V was cut back by 6 bases and J by 5 bases. The CDR3 sequence is 14 residues long. The TCR beta CDR3 regions underwent amplification using RNA transcripts as the source. HTBI primers were the set used in a first-round RT-PCR of the TCR CDR3. TCRdb analysed the multiplex PCR reads with MiXCR anew, one entry per CDR3 protein. This table has fewer than 750,000 distinct CDR3 sequences, just over 45% appearing once. The receptor was derived from a woman under 30 with Graves' hyperthyroidism. Sequencing was done on a sample of peripheral blood or thyroid tissue (not recorded which). The J gene is TRBJ2-5, the V gene TRBV12-3 or TRBV12-4; TRBD1 agrees at 9 bases. The CDR3 coding sequence is TGTGCCAGCAGCCCCCGGGACAGGGATGAGACCCAGTACTTC. It translates to CASSPRDRDETQYF.